What follows are 20 T cell receptor beta chains derived from one specimen sequenced in a study of cytomegalovirus exposure and HLA in healthy donors. In the PCR, 60 Vbeta and 13 Jbeta primers were used. Repertoires were generated with immunoSEQ multiplex PCR, while TCRdb's copy carries only in-frame clones and drops some. The sample comprises about 220,000 clones, around 76% of which are singletons, and 4.5% to 7% rests with the top ten. Material: PBMCs. Receptors were obtained from a middle-aged man in good health and CMV-seropositive.

This chain links TRBV5-1 with TRBJ1-2; TRBD1 matches 9 bases. The CDR3 runs to 13 residues. Germline V lookup: CDR1 SGHRS, CDR2 YFSETQ. J lost 7 bases, V lost 0 bases, and 1 base had no gene match. The CDR3 sequence is CASSLGQGVGYTF. In nucleotides, the CDR3 is TGCGCCAGCAGCTTGGGACAGGGGGTTGGCTACACCTTC.

V gene TRBV29-1 combines with J gene TRBJ2-4, with TRBD1 matching over 7 bases. Germline lookup yields CDR1 SQVTM and CDR2 ANQGSEA. Unmatched junction bases numbered 5, after V lost 8 bases and J lost 4 bases. This CDR3 is 12 amino acids long. The CDR3 sequence: CSFMGQKNIQYF. The CDR3 region has the DNA TGCAGCTTCATGGGACAGAAAAACATTCAGTACTTC.

The chain has TRBV18 and TRBJ2-1; 14 bases line up with TRBD2. Germline V gives CDR1 KGHSH, CDR2 LQKENI. V lost 3 bases to trimming and J lost 5 bases; unmatched junction nucleotides: 3. The CDR3 extends over 16 amino acids. CDR3 region: CASSPPGLAGDNEQFF. CDR3 DNA sequence: TGTGCCAGCTCACCTCCGGGACTAGCGGGAGACAATGAGCAGTTCTTC.

The chain employs TRBV2 and TRBJ1-6; 10 bases are a match to TRBD1. This CDR3 has 15 residues. Per germline, CDR1 SNHLY and CDR2 FYNNEI. The V segment lost 8 bases and the J segment 15 bases; nucleotides outside the gene matches: 16. The CDR3 DNA is TGTGCCAGCGGGTACCAGACAGGGGGCTTTTTATACCTCCACTTT. It codes for CASGYQTGGFLYLHF.

CDR3 coding DNA: TGCGCCAGCAGCCAATGGGCAGGCGTGGGAGATACGCAGTATTTT. Its translation: CASSQWAGVGDTQYF. The rearrangement uses TRBV4-1 and TRBJ2-3; D is unclear. The germline V and J ends were trimmed by 2 bases and 5 bases, with 14 bases remaining between them. Germline-derived CDR1 and CDR2 are MGHRA and YSYEKL. The CDR3 is 15 amino acids.

The chain links TRBV7-2 to TRBJ2-2; TRBD2 agrees at 11 bases. Germline-derived CDR1 and CDR2 are SGHTA and FQGNSA. V gave up 5 bases and J gave up 0 bases; unmatched junction bases: 2. The CDR3 consists of 16 residues. CDR3 in amino acids: CASSLTSGTNTGELFF. The CDR3 DNA reads as TGTGCCAGCAGCCTGACTAGCGGGACGAACACCGGGGAGCTGTTTTTT.

The V call is TRBV28, the J call TRBJ2-2; TRBD2 aligns across 10 bases. CDR3 size: 18 residues. The V and J ends lost 6 bases and 1 base, in that order; junction bases with no gene match: 11. Germline CDR1 MDHEN, CDR2 SYDVKM. CDR3 bases: TGTGCCAGCAGACTACTTTCAGGGACTAGCGAGAACACCGGGGAGCTGTTTTTT. This codes for CASRLLSGTSENTGELFF.

V is TRBV5-4 and J is TRBJ1-2; D is ambiguous. The CDR3 totals 15 residues. Per the germline V gene, CDR1 is SGHNT and CDR2 is YYREEE (reference sequence). Trimming shortened V by 0 bases and J by 0 bases, and 9 bases separated the two germline ends. The CDR3, as DNA: TGTGCCAGCAGCTTGGTTGGGCCCCCTAACTATGGCTACACCTTC. Translated, it gives CASSLVGPPNYGYTF.

The chain is built from TRBV2 and TRBJ1-5, with 9 bases matching TRBD1. Germline assignment: CDR1 SNHLY and CDR2 FYNNEI. V was pared by 4 bases and J by 6 bases, with 7 bases of the junction left unmatched. There are 15 residues in the CDR3. The CDR3 here is CASSAGQGSSQPQHF. CDR3 bases: TGTGCCAGCAGTGCGGGACAGGGCTCTTCTCAGCCCCAGCATTTT.

The chain links TRBV19 to TRBJ1-1, with 7 positions matching TRBD1. V lost 6 bases, J lost 1 base, and 2 bases stayed unmatched. Per the germline V gene, CDR1 is LNHDA and CDR2 is SQIVND (reference sequence). CDR3 size: 13 residues. CDR3 bases: TGTGCCAGTAGCGGGACAGCGAACACTGAAGCTTTCTTT. This encodes CASSGTANTEAFF.

In its sample, this clone was seen a few times. The CDR3 DNA reads as TGTGCCAGCAGCTTTAAGGATCGAATCGGGGAAGCTTTCTTT. Its protein product is CASSFKDRIGEAFF. J is TRBJ1-1 and V is TRBV5-4, with no clear D. The V end lost 2 bases, the J end lost 8 bases, and 16 bases lay between the germline ends. The germline gives CDR1 SGHNT, CDR2 YYREEE (reference sequence). The CDR3 is made up of 14 amino acids.

The chain combines TRBV5-1 with TRBJ2-5; the match to TRBD1 covers 10 bases. The germline V gene encodes CDR1 SGHRS and CDR2 YFSETQ. Germline trimming cut 6 bases from V and 5 bases from J; bases unmatched to any gene: 10. The CDR3 length is 15 residues. CDR3 sequence reads: CASTEQQDRGETQYF. The CDR3 nucleotides are TGCGCCAGCACCGAACAACAGGACAGGGGGGAGACCCAGTACTTC.

The chain couples TRBV5-6 to TRBJ2-7; 7 bases align to TRBD2. The trim removed 0 bases at V and 4 bases at J, leaving 10 bases unmatched. This CDR3 has 16 amino acids. Germline-derived CDR1 and CDR2 are SGHDT and YYEEEE. The CDR3 region is CASSLAGGAFGYEQYF. CDR3 coding DNA: TGTGCCAGCAGCTTGGCGGGAGGTGCATTTGGATACGAGCAGTACTTC.

The chain uses TRBV5-6 and TRBJ2-2; 9 bases align to TRBD1. V lost 3 bases and J lost 4; bases outside the gene matches: 7. The germline gives CDR1 SGHDT, CDR2 YYEEEE. This CDR3 comprises 16 residues. CDR3 nucleotide sequence: TGTGCCAGCAGCTCCCGGGACAGGGTTGGCACCGGGGAGCTGTTTTTT. It is translated as CASSSRDRVGTGELFF. Variable domain in full (rest from reference TRBV5-6 and TRBJ2-2): DAGVTQSPTHLIKTRGQQVTLRCSPKSGHDTVSWYQQALGQGPQFIFQYYEEEERQRGNFPDRFSGHQFPNYSSELNVNALLLGDSALYLCASSSRDRVGTGELFFGEGSRLTVL.

The chain carries TRBV27 and TRBJ1-5; D unresolved. Germline CDR1 and CDR2: MNHEY and SMNVEV (reference sequence). Trimming left V 0 bases short and J 5 bases short, with 8 bases between. The CDR3 length is 14 residues. The CDR3 loop is CASSLSMEYQPQHF. CDR3 DNA sequence: TGTGCCAGCAGTTTATCGATGGAGTATCAGCCCCAGCATTTT.

This clone was detected once. The chain combines TRBV5-5 with TRBJ1-4, with 8 bases aligning to TRBD1. The germline V gene has CDR1 SGHKS and CDR2 YYEKEE (reference sequence). V gave up 2 bases and J gave up 8 bases; unmatched junction bases: 5. The CDR3 covers 14 residues. DNA of the CDR3: TGTGCCAGCAGCTTAATACAGGGGGACGAAAAACTGTTTTTT. Translating it yields CASSLIQGDEKLFF.

The chain is built from TRBV5-1 and TRBJ1-1; D unresolved. V was cut by 4 bases and J by 0 bases, with 13 bases left in between. The CDR3 contains 15 residues. From germline, CDR1 is SGHRS and CDR2 YFSETQ. The CDR3 sequence is CASSPEEGMNTEAFF. For the CDR3, the DNA is TGCGCCAGCAGCCCGGAGGAGGGCATGAACACTGAAGCTTTCTTT.

The genes are TRBV9 and TRBJ2-3, with TRBD1 matching over 9 bases. The CDR3 runs to 15 residues. V shed 4 bases and J 4 bases; nucleotides not matched to a gene: 7. Germline V CDR1 and CDR2: SGDLS, YYNGEE. The CDR3 region has the DNA TGTGCCAGCAGCCCGATCGGGACAGGGTCAGATACGCAGTATTTT. It translates to CASSPIGTGSDTQYF.

This chain links TRBV28 with TRBJ2-4; 7 positions match TRBD1. The CDR3 has 14 residues. After removal of 6 bases from V and 2 bases from J, the junction contained 4 bases not matched to a gene. Germline CDR1 and CDR2: MDHEN and SYDVKM. The CDR3 DNA reads as TGTGCCAGCAGCGACAGGGCTTCCAAAAACATTCAGTACTTC. Its translation is CASSDRASKNIQYF.

V gene TRBV29-1 combines with J gene TRBJ1-2; D not resolved. The CDR3 covers 12 residues. Trimming took 1 base from V and 3 from J, leaving 6 bases between them. Germline CDR1 reads SQVTM; CDR2 reads ANQGSEA. CDR3 sequence reads: CSVEGGDYGYTF. The CDR3 bases are TGCAGCGTTGAAGGGGGAGACTATGGCTACACCTTC.